A single sample is the source of the 21 T cell receptor beta chains below, sequenced in a study of T cell repertoires in aging, cancer and after chemotherapy. Peripheral blood genomic DNA, not sorted cells or RNA, was the template. Rearranged V-D-J TRB sequences were amplified with a mixed TRB-A/B primer pool. One entry per CDR3 protein, called by TCRdb with MiXCR from the multiplex PCR reads. The sample lists 10,000 to 15,000 distinct CDR3 sequences, 25% to 30% occurring once. Specimen: blood. These receptors were collected from a human donor with a blood cancer.

The chain uses TRBV4-2 and TRBJ1-4, with a possible D match to TRBD1 (5 bases). Germline CDR1 and CDR2: LGHNA and YNFKEQ. The CDR3 runs to 16 residues. The ends were cut back, 0 bases at V and 8 bases at J, with 16 bases in the middle. CDR3 bases: TGTGCCAGCAGCCAAGATCCGGCCCGGCGGGGCGAAAAACTGTTTTTT. This translates into CASSQDPARRGEKLFF.

In this sample, this clonotype is medium-sized (0.01 to 0.1%). This chain uses TRBV6-1 with TRBJ2-6; D gene uncertain. V was trimmed by 0 bases and J by 1 base, leaving 16 bases between them. CDR3 length equals 19 residues. Germline CDR1 MNHNS, CDR2 SASEGT. The CDR3 DNA follows: TGTGCCAGCAGTGAAGCGCGCAGTTTACGGCAGTCTGGGGCCAACGTCCTGACTTTC. Protein sequence: CASSEARSLRQSGANVLTF.

This clonotype has more than one count but fewer than ten. The CDR3 coding sequence is TGTGCCAGCAGCTTGGGCGAGTCCGAGCAGTACTTC. Encoded protein: CASSLGESEQYF. The chain carries TRBV5-4 and TRBJ2-7; D gene unclear. CDR1 SGHNT and CDR2 YYREEE come from the germline V gene (reference sequence). This CDR3 region has 12 residues. Trimming removed 0 bases from V and 6 bases from J, with 7 bases in between.

The J gene is TRBJ2-2, the V gene TRBV4-2; 8 nucleotides line up with TRBD2. CDR3 length: 16 residues. Germline lookup yields CDR1 LGHNA and CDR2 YNFKEQ. Trimming at V came to 6 bases and at J to 3 bases, leaving 9 bases not matched to a gene. CDR3 region: CASRVGWRGDTGELFF. For the CDR3, the DNA is TGTGCCAGCAGAGTGGGCTGGCGGGGGGACACCGGGGAGCTGTTTTTT.

This rearrangement joins TRBV12-3 or TRBV12-4 to TRBJ2-7, with D tentatively TRBD1 or TRBD2 (6 bases each). Trimming removed 5 bases at V and 5 bases at J, with 16 bases between. This CDR3 spans 14 amino acids. The CDR3 nucleotides are TGTGCCAGCAGTATCTGGGGGGCGCAGGACGAGCAGTACTTC. This sequence encodes CASSIWGAQDEQYF.

By share, this clonotype counts as medium-sized. This chain connects TRBV13 to TRBJ2-5, with 8 bases lining up with TRBD1. Trimming cost V 5 bases and J 5 bases; bases outside gene matches: 10. Per the germline V gene, CDR1 is PRHDT and CDR2 is FYEKMQ (reference sequence). This CDR3 region has 15 residues. The CDR3 is CASSVRTGPLETQYF. CDR3 sequence (DNA): TGTGCCAGCAGCGTAAGGACAGGGCCCTTGGAGACCCAGTACTTC.

The V call is TRBV27, the J call TRBJ2-7; weak D call: TRBD1 (7 bases). The ends were cut back, 7 bases at V and 7 bases at J, with 14 bases in the middle. Germline-derived CDR1 and CDR2 are MNHEY and SMNVEV (reference sequence). This CDR3 is built from 12 residues. The CDR3: CASTKTGREQYF. The CDR3 DNA sequence: TGTGCCAGCACCAAGACAGGGAGGGAGCAGTACTTC.

This clonotype was observed a few times. The gene calls are TRBV30 and TRBJ1-5; D remains unclear. Trimming pared 4 bases from V and 0 bases from J, leaving 13 bases between. This CDR3 is 15 amino acids long. The germline V gene has CDR1 GTSNPN and CDR2 SVGIG (reference sequence). CDR3 sequence reads: CAWTSAGGSNQPQHF. CDR3 sequence (DNA): TGTGCCTGGACATCCGCCGGTGGTAGCAATCAGCCCCAGCATTTT.

As concerns this clonotype: A clone one base away is much larger, so this may be a read error. V gene TRBV6-4 combines with J gene TRBJ2-7; 7 positions agree with TRBD2. Germline V gene data show CDR1 as MRHNA and CDR2 as SNTAGT. The CDR3 sequence is 13 residues long. V shed 3 bases, J shed 10 bases, and the junction held 9 bases outside the gene matches. The CDR3 bases are TGTGCCAGCAGTGAGGGCCCGGGGGGTGGACAGTACGTC. Translation: CASSEGPGGGQYV.

By sample fraction, this clonotype is medium-sized. This chain uses TRBV27 with TRBJ2-3, with D perhaps TRBD1 or TRBD2 (5 bases each). The CDR3 runs 15 residues. Germline V gives CDR1 MNHEY, CDR2 SMNVEV (reference sequence). Trimming pared 3 bases from V and 7 bases from J, leaving 17 bases between. This CDR3 reads CASSLSTTAVNTQYF. DNA of the CDR3: TGTGCCAGCAGTTTGAGTACGACAGCGGTGAATACGCAGTATTTT.

By sample fraction, this clonotype is medium-sized. The J gene is TRBJ1-5, the V gene TRBV19; D is possibly TRBD1 (6 bases). The CDR3 is 18 residues long. Germline CDR1 is LNHDA and CDR2 is SQIVND (reference sequence). V was trimmed by 4 bases and J by 0 bases, leaving 19 bases between them. The CDR3 region is CASSTLTGPTGSNQPQHF. The CDR3 DNA is TGTGCCAGTAGTACCCTGACAGGCCCCACTGGTAGCAATCAGCCCCAGCATTTT.

The sample holds a few counts of this clonotype. The J gene is TRBJ2-1, the V gene TRBV20-1, with D perhaps TRBD1 or TRBD2 (5 bases each). The CDR3 contains 15 residues. The V gene's germline CDR1 is DFQATT and CDR2 SNEGSKA (reference sequence). Trimming took 5 bases from V and 8 from J, leaving 22 bases between them. CDR3 DNA sequence: TGCAGTGCTCCTACTGCAGACTATTTGGGGGATGAGCAGTTCTTC. Its protein product is CSAPTADYLGDEQFF.

In its sample, this clonotype was seen a few times. This chain uses TRBV6-2 or TRBV6-3 with TRBJ2-5; D possibly corresponds to TRBD2 (5 bases). Germline lookup yields CDR1 MNHEY and CDR2 SVGEGT. V was clipped by 5 bases and J by 0 bases, with 7 bases between them. This CDR3 is 13 amino acids long. Here the CDR3 DNA reads TGTGCCAGCAGTAGAGGGTACCAAGAGACCCAGTACTTC. Translating gives CASSRGYQETQYF.

This clonotype was counted ten times or more. This chain joins TRBV19 and TRBJ1-5; TRBD1 might be the D (5 bases). CDR1 and CDR2 from the germline V gene are LNHDA and SQIVND (reference sequence). Trimming left V 3 bases short and J 0 bases short, with 9 bases between. The CDR3 length is 15 residues. The CDR3 loop is CASSIAGHSNQPQHF. The DNA for the CDR3 is TGTGCCAGTAGTATTGCAGGGCATAGCAATCAGCCCCAGCATTTT.

The V call is TRBV5-1, the J call TRBJ1-2; perhaps TRBD1 as D (5 bases). CDR1 SGHRS and CDR2 YFSETQ come from the germline V gene. The ends were cut back, 3 bases at V and 4 bases at J, with 13 bases in the middle. The CDR3 is made up of 14 amino acids. This CDR3 is CASSSSGITYGYTF. In DNA form, the CDR3 reads TGCGCCAGCAGCTCCTCAGGGATCACCTATGGCTACACCTTC.

This clonotype appeared a few times. CDR3 loop: CASSPPRQQYNSPLHF. In DNA form, the CDR3 reads TGTGCCAGCAGCCCTCCCCGACAGCAATATAATTCACCCCTCCACTTT. This chain joins TRBV27 and TRBJ1-6; TRBD1 is a possible D gene (5 bases). Trimming removed 6 bases from V and 4 bases from J, with 16 bases in between. Germline V gene sequence: CDR1 MNHEY, CDR2 SMNVEV (reference sequence). CDR3 size: 16 residues.

The chain couples TRBV6-2 or TRBV6-3 to TRBJ1-2, with D hard to call. Per germline, CDR1 MNHEY and CDR2 SVGEGT. The CDR3 totals 16 residues. The germline V and J ends were trimmed by 7 bases and 0 bases, with 18 bases remaining between them. This CDR3 reads CASISPPTESNYGYTF. CDR3 DNA: TGTGCCAGCATCAGCCCCCCGACGGAATCTAACTATGGCTACACCTTC.

The gene calls are TRBV7-9 and TRBJ1-1, with TRBD1 matching over 7 bases. Unmatched junction bases numbered 13, after V lost 5 bases and J lost 1 base. The germline V gene has CDR1 SEHNR and CDR2 FQNEAQ (reference sequence). CDR3 size: 17 residues. CDR3 nucleotide sequence: TGTGCCAGCAGCCCGCAACCCGGACAGGCGGGGAACACTGAAGCTTTCTTT. Its protein product is CASSPQPGQAGNTEAFF.

The V and J genes are TRBV5-4 and TRBJ1-5; tentatively, D is TRBD1 (5 bases). The ends were cut back, 2 bases at V and 0 bases at J, with 12 bases in the middle. Germline CDR1 reads SGHNT; CDR2 reads YYREEE (reference sequence). The CDR3 has 16 amino acids. CDR3 residues: CASSLAGADSNQPQHF. The CDR3 DNA is TGTGCCAGCAGCTTAGCTGGGGCGGATAGCAATCAGCCCCAGCATTTT.

Sample share makes this clonotype medium-sized (0.01 to 0.1%). This chain links TRBV27 with TRBJ1-4; D gene uncertain. CDR1 is MNHEY and CDR2 is SMNVEV in the germline V gene (reference sequence). With 3 bases removed from V and 0 bases from J, the gap between germline ends came to 8 bases. This CDR3 spans 15 amino acids. This chain's CDR3 is CASSFMGSTNEKLFF. CDR3 DNA: TGTGCCAGCAGTTTTATGGGGTCAACTAATGAAAAACTGTTTTTT.

The table lists this clonotype with a few counts. The rearrangement uses TRBV20-1 and TRBJ2-5, with D possibly being TRBD2 (6 bases). Germline-derived CDR1 and CDR2 are DFQATT and SNEGSKA (reference sequence). V lost 6 bases, J lost 0 bases, and 17 bases lay in between. The length of the CDR3 is 15 residues. The CDR3 coding sequence is TGCAGTGCGGGGGGAGAGAACGCATACCAAGAGACCCAGTACTTC. It encodes CSAGGENAYQETQYF.